The clone carrying this T cell receptor beta chain has ten or more counts. Described time point: before trial treatment. Donors were treated with nivolumab, ipilimumab, aspirin, and low-dose cyclophosphamide and radiotherapy. Both TCRalpha and TCRbeta chains were reverse transcribed with V-gene-specific primers. TCRs underwent 15 to 25 PCR cycles of amplification with a constant-region primer and V-primer adapter. MiXCR, applied by TCRdb to the reads, yields one record per CDR3 protein. The table has around 99,000 distinct CDR3 sequences, just under 9.5% seen once; the top ten hold under 1.1%. This entry is derived from a study of low-dose radiotherapy and immunotherapy resistance in tumors. Turning to the study itself: Every two weeks patients got nivolumab 240 mg flat dose, plus ipilimumab 1 mg/kg every six weeks, intravenously. Patients took 300 mg oral aspirin daily for four cycles from cycle 1 day 1.

Trimming removed 1 base at V and 2 bases at J, with 12 bases between. The CDR3 is 16 amino acids. The V gene's germline CDR1 is MGHRA and CDR2 YSYEKL. This TCR derives from a male donor with prostate cancer. The chain combines TRBV4-1 with TRBJ1-3; maybe TRBD1 (6 bases). Source: PBMCs, taken before treatment. The DNA for the CDR3 is TGCGCCAGCAGCCAAGCGATCCCAGGGGCTGGAAACACCATATATTTT. Protein: CASSQAIPGAGNTIYF.